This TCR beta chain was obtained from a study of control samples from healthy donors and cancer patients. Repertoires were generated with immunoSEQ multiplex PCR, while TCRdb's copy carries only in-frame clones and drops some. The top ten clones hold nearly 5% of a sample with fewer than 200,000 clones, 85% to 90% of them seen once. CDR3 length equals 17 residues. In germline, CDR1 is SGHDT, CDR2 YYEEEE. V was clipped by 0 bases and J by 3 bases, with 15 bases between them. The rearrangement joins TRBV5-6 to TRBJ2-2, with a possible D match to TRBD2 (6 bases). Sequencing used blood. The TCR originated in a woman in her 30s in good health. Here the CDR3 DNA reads TGTGCCAGCAGCTTGGCCGGGCGGGGCCGGGACACCGGGGAGCTGTTTTTT. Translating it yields CASSLAGRGRDTGELFF.